This T cell receptor beta chain was retrieved from a study of blood T cells in healthy people across ages. Study-wide context: Template switching recovered approximately one barcoded beta molecule for every two T cells.

Around 9.4 milliliters was the volume of peripheral blood drawn from each donor. The authors ran a second PCR of about 7 to 11 cycles using a sample-barcoded 5' primer and a J-beta primer mix. Every sample produced at least 3 million CDR3-containing paired-end reads. TCRdb passed the 5' RACE reads through MiXCR, listing each CDR3 protein once. The sample has hundreds of thousands of distinct CDR3 sequences, 40% to 50% seen once. For this clonotype: Its antigen is unknown.

General study findings and limits: Diversity estimated from one million T cells was considered an underestimate.

This receptor was identified in a man in his sixties in good health. Sequences were obtained from blood.

Written as DNA, the CDR3 is TGTGCCAGCAGCTTAGAGAGGGTGACTAACTATGGCTACACCTTC. Its protein is CASSLERVTNYGYTF. The chain is built from TRBV7-2 and TRBJ1-2, with D uncertain. Germline assignment: CDR1 SGHTA and CDR2 FQGNSA. The ends were cut back, 1 base at V and 0 bases at J, with 9 bases in the middle. CDR3 length: 15 amino acids.